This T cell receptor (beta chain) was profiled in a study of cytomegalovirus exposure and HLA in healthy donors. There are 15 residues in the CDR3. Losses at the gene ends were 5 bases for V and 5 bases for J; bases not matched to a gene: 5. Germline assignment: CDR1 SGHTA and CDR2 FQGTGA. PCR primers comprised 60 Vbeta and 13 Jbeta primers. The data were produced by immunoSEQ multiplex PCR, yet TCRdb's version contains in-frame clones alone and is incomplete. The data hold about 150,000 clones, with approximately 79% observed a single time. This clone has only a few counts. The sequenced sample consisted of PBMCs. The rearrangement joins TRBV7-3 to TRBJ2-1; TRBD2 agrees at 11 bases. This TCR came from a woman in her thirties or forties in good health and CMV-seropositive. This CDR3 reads CASSAGLAGDNEQFF. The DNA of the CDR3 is TGTGCCAGCAGCGCCGGACTAGCGGGCGACAATGAGCAGTTCTTC.